This T cell receptor (beta chain) was sequenced during a study of blood T cell repertoires in COVID-19. The overall study: Some COVID-19 samples were acute and others convalescent; all came from the United States, Italy and Spain. The analysed material was cDNA or gDNA that came from T cells, B-cell-depleted T cells, or PBMCs.

The CDR3 length is 15 residues. V was pared by 0 bases and J by 3 bases, with 9 bases between. The authors' processing: Cell counts per sample came from amplifying reference gene primers. Sequenced by immunoSEQ multiplex PCR; TCRdb stores in-frame clones only, minus some. The DNA was the basis for D and trimming; V, J and clone size are from that table. The profile shows some 210,000 clones, approximately 85% of them singletons. The chain carries TRBV5-3 and TRBJ1-4, with D perhaps matching TRBD1 (5 bases). TRBV5-3 falls under the ORF class, with uncertain function. The source is a woman aged 70-85 years with active or convalescent COVID-19. The specimen was peripheral blood. The CDR3 DNA follows: TGTGCCAGAAGCTTGGGCCGGGACTCTAATGAAAAACTGTTTTTT. This translates into CARSLGRDSNEKLFF.